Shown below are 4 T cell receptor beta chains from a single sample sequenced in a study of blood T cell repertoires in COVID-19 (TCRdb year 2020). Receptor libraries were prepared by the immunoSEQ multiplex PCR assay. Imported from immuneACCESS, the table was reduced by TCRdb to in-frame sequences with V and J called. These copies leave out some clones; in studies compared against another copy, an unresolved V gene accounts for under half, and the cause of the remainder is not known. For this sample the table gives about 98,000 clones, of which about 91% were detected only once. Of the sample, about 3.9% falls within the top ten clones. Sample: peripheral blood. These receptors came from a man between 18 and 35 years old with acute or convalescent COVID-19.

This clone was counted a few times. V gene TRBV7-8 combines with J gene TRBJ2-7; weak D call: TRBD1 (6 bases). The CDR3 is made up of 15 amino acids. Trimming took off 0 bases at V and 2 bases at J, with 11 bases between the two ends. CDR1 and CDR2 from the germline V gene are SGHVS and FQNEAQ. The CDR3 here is CASSLAGDTTYEQYF. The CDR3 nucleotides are TGTGCCAGCAGCTTAGCAGGGGACACAACCTACGAGCAGTACTTC.

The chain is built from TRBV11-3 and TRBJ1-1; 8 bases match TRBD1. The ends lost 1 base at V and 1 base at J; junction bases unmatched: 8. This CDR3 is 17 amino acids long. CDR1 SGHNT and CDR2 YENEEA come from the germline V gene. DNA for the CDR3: TGTGCCAGCAGCTTAGCCAGGGGGCCAGTTGGGAACACTGAAGCTTTCTTT. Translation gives CASSLARGPVGNTEAFF.

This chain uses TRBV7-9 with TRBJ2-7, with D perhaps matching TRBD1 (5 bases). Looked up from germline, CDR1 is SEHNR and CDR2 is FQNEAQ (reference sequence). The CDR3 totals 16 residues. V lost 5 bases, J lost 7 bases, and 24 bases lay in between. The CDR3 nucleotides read TGTGCCAGCAGCAACCCCCCTATGGACACCGGTGGAGAGCAGTACTTC. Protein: CASSNPPMDTGGEQYF.

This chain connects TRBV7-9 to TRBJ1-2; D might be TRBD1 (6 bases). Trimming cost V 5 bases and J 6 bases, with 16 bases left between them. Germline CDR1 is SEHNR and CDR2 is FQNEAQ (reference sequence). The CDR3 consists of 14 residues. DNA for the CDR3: TGTGCCAGCAGCCACCTAAGGACAGTCGATGGCTACACCTTC. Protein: CASSHLRTVDGYTF.